This T cell receptor (beta chain) was documented in a study of T-cell memory formation after mild COVID-19. About the study: TCR clusters mostly belonged to single donors. Broader study findings: The study found contracting CD4+ clones mainly in CM and EM and contracting CD8+ clones in EMRA.

This CDR3 spans 15 amino acids. With V trimmed by 6 bases and J by 2 bases, 6 bases remained unmatched. This clonotype was found many times. Its target is not known. TCRdb fed the 5' RACE reads into MiXCR, producing one record per CDR3 protein. Of approximately 300,000 distinct CDR3 sequences listed, approximately 15% are singletons. The sequencing input was PBMCs or a T cell subset sorted from them (not recorded which). The sequence was obtained from a young man who had mild COVID-19 (a few samples of this study predate the infection). Cell type and time point are not known. V is TRBV12-3 or TRBV12-4 and J is TRBJ2-2; 7 bases agree with TRBD1. The CDR3 bases are TGTGCCAGCAGGTCCGGGACAGTTAACACCGGGGAGCTGTTTTTT. It specifies CASRSGTVNTGELFF.